This T cell receptor beta chain originates from a study of monozygotic twins with inflammatory bowel disease. Staff drew a roughly 2.5 ml blood sample from each donor. From its re-call of the 5' RACE reads, TCRdb lists each CDR3 protein once, without DNA. This listing includes nearly 450,000 distinct CDR3 sequences. The CDR3 contains 13 residues. Sequenced: blood. The sequence came from a human donor with ulcerative colitis or Crohn's disease, or a healthy co-twin of an affected twin (not recorded which). The J gene is TRBJ1-2, the V gene TRBV12-3 or TRBV12-4. CDR3 region: CASTLGPGSGYTF.